Sequencing of this T cell receptor beta chain was carried out in a study of EBV T-cell therapy then PD-1 blockade in nasopharyngeal carcinoma. The assay was immunoSEQ multiplex PCR, and TCRdb's table has in-frame clones only and misses some. Seen here are about 20,000 clones, 84% observed once, and the top ten hold roughly 31%. The CDR3 has 14 residues. Germline trimming cut 9 bases from V and 2 bases from J; bases unmatched to any gene: 3. Germline V gives CDR1 SNHLY, CDR2 FYNNEI. Documented treatment: AdE1-LMPpoly-expanded autologous EBV-specific T-cell therapy followed by anti-PD-1 nivolumab. To note about this clone: Antigen: not known.

This sample comprised CD8+ T cells from blood, obtained around day 35 from a patient whose treatment included autologous EBV-specific T cells and nivolumab. This TCR was recovered from a man aged 35-49 years with nasopharyngeal carcinoma. This rearrangement joins TRBV2 to TRBJ2-1, with 11 bases lining up with TRBD2. The CDR3 reads CASSGGEAYNEQFF. Here the CDR3 DNA reads TGTGCCAGTAGCGGGGGGGAGGCCTACAATGAGCAGTTCTTC. The full variable domain, with the rest looked up from reference TRBV2 and TRBJ2-1, is EPEVTQTPSHQVTQMGQEVILRCVPISNHLYFYWYRQILGQKVEFLVSFYNNEISEKSEIFDDQFSVERPDGSNFTLKIRSTKLEDSAMYFCASSGGEAYNEQFFGPGTRLTVL.